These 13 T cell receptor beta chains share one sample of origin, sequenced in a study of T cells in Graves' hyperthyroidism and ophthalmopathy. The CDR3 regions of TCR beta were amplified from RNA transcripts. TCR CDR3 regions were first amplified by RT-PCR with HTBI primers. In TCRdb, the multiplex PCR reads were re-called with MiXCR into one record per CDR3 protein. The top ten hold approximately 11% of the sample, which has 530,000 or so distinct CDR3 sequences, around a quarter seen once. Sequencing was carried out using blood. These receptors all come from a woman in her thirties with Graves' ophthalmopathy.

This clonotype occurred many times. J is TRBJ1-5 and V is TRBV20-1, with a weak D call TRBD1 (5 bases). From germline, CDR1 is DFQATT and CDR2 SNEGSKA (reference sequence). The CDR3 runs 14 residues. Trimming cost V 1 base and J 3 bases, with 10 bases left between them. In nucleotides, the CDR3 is TGCAGTGCTAGAGGGGGGGGTACCAATCAGCCCCAGCATTTT. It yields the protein CSARGGGTNQPQHF.

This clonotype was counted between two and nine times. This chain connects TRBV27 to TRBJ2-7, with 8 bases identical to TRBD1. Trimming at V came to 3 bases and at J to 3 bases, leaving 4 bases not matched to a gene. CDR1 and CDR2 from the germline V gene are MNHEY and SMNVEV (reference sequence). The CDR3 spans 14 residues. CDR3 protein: CASSLRTGFYEQYF. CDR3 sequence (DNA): TGTGCCAGCAGTTTGCGGACAGGGTTCTACGAGCAGTACTTC.

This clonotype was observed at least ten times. Here the CDR3 reads CASKRADYGYTF. The CDR3 nucleotides read TGTGCCAGTAAAAGGGCAGACTATGGCTACACCTTC. The chain links TRBV19 to TRBJ1-2, with D uncertain. Trimming left V 7 bases short and J 3 bases short, with 9 bases between. Germline lookup yields CDR1 LNHDA and CDR2 SQIVND (reference sequence). CDR3 length: 12 residues.

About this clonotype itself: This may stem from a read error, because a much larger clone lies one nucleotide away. In DNA form, the CDR3 reads TGTGCCAGCAGCCAGGGGCGCAGGGGGGAGAGGTATCAGCCCCAGCATTTT. Translating it yields CASSQGRRGERYQPQHF. The chain combines TRBV12-3 or TRBV12-4 with TRBJ1-5; 7 bases match TRBD1. V was clipped by 6 bases and J by 5 bases; unmatched bases: 16. This CDR3 is built from 17 residues.

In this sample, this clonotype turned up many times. The CDR3 region is CASNFPGSNTEAFF. The CDR3, as DNA: TGTGCCAGTAATTTCCCAGGGTCGAACACTGAAGCTTTCTTT. This chain links TRBV19 with TRBJ1-1; weak D call: TRBD1 (5 bases). Germline loops: CDR1 LNHDA, CDR2 SQIVND (reference sequence). The length of the CDR3 is 14 residues. The ends were cut back, 7 bases at V and 1 base at J, with 13 bases in the middle.

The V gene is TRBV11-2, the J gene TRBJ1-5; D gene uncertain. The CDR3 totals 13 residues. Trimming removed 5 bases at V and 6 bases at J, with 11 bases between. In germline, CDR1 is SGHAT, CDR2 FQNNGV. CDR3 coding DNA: TGTGCCAGCAGCGCCGCGAGCGGTCAGCCCCAGCATTTT. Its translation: CASSAASGQPQHF.

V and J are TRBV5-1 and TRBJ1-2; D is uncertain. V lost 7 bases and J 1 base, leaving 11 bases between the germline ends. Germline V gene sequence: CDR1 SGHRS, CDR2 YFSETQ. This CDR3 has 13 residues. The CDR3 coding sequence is TGCGCCAGCCGCCGGGTGGATAACTATGGCTACACCTTC. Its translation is CASRRVDNYGYTF.

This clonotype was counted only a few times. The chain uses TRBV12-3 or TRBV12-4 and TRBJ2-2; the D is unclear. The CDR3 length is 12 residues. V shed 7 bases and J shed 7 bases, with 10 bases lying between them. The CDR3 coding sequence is TGTGCCAGCAATTTGAACGGCGGGGAGCTGTTTTTT. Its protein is CASNLNGGELFF.

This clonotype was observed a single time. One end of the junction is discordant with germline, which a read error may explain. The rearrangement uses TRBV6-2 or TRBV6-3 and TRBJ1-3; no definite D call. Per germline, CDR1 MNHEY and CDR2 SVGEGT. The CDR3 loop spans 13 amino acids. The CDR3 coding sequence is TGTGCATCGAAGAGTCGCTCTGGAAACACCATATGTTTT. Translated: CASKSRSGNTICF.

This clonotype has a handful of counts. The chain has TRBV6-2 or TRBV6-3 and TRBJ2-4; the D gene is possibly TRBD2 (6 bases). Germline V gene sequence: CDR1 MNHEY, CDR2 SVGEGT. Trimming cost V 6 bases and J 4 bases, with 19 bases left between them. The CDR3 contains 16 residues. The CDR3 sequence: CASSLTPGDGKNIQYF. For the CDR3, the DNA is TGTGCCAGCAGCCTCACTCCGGGGGACGGTAAAAACATTCAGTACTTC.

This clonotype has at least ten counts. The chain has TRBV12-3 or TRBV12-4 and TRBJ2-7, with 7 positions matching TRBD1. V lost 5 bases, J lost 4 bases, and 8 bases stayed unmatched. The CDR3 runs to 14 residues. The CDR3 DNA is TGTGCCAGCAGTCCAACGGGACAGCTTTACGAGCAGTACTTC. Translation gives CASSPTGQLYEQYF.

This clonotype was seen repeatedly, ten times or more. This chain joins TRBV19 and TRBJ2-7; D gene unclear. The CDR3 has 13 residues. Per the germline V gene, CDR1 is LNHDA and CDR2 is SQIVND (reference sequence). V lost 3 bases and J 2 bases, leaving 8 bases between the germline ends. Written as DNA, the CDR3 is TGTGCCAGTAGTATCGGACCAACCTACGAGCAGTACTTC. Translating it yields CASSIGPTYEQYF.

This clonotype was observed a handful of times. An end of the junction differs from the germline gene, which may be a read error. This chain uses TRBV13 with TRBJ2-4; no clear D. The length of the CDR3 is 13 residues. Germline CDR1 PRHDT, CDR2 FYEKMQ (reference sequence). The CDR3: CASSGLAKNIKYF. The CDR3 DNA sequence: TGTGCCAGCAGCGGGTTAGCCAAAAACATTAAGTACTTC.